A single sample gave rise to the 25 T cell receptor beta chains below, sequenced in a study of early T cells in non-severe SARS-CoV-2 infection. Using its own MiXCR run on the 5' RACE reads, TCRdb lists one record per CDR3 protein. The sample contains more than 65,000 distinct CDR3 sequences, over 10% of which appear only once. The sample consisted of whole blood, taken at baseline. The origin of the receptors is an adult who was a healthcare worker with PCR-confirmed SARS-CoV-2 infection or an uninfected control (not recorded which).

This clonotype turned up a few times. This chain uses TRBV29-1 with TRBJ1-1, with D tentatively TRBD1 (5 bases). Germline values: CDR1 SQVTM, CDR2 ANQGSEA. CDR3 length equals 13 residues. Trimming removed 4 bases at V and 5 bases at J, with 14 bases between. The CDR3 loop reads CSVVGGDVTEAFF. The CDR3 DNA is TGCAGCGTTGTTGGGGGGGACGTTACTGAAGCTTTCTTT.

This clonotype was counted at least ten times. The J gene is TRBJ1-1, the V gene TRBV7-9, with TRBD1 as a possible D gene (6 bases). CDR3 length: 12 amino acids. The germline gives CDR1 SEHNR, CDR2 FQNEAQ (reference sequence). The ends were cut back, 3 bases at V and 5 bases at J, with 7 bases in the middle. CDR3 loop: CASSFGQTEAFF. The CDR3 DNA reads as TGTGCCAGCAGCTTCGGACAGACTGAAGCTTTCTTT.

The genes are TRBV20-1 and TRBJ1-4; 7 bases map to TRBD1. The germline V gene has CDR1 DFQATT and CDR2 SNEGSKA (reference sequence). This CDR3 contains 13 residues. The J segment lost 8 bases and the V segment lost 0 bases, leaving 3 bases of the junction unmatched. DNA for the CDR3: TGCAGTGCTAGAGATTCCAGGGGGGAAAAACTGTTTTTT. Translation gives CSARDSRGEKLFF.

The genes are TRBV10-3 and TRBJ2-3; 10 bases fit TRBD2. There are 15 residues in the CDR3. Germline values: CDR1 ENHRY, CDR2 SYGVKD. The J segment lost 2 bases and the V segment lost 6 bases, leaving 5 bases of the junction unmatched. The CDR3: CAIRTSGTATDTQYF. The CDR3 bases are TGTGCCATCAGAACTAGCGGGACAGCCACAGATACGCAGTATTTT.

This clonotype showed up many times. The chain employs TRBV6-5 and TRBJ1-3, with TRBD1 matching over 7 bases. This CDR3 region has 14 residues. V trimming: 6 bases; J trimming: 2 bases; junction bases outside the gene matches: 4. Germline V gene sequence: CDR1 MNHEY, CDR2 SVGAGI. CDR3 DNA: TGTGCCAGCAGACCAGACAGGGCTGGAAACACCATATATTTT. Amino acid sequence: CASRPDRAGNTIYF.

This clonotype was seen a handful of times. The chain is built from TRBV27 and TRBJ1-2; D is undetermined. The V end lost 6 bases, the J end lost 1 base, and 12 bases lay between the germline ends. There are 14 residues in the CDR3. Germline V gene data show CDR1 as MNHEY and CDR2 as SMNVEV (reference sequence). This CDR3 reads CASSPVNSNYGYTF. In DNA, the CDR3 is TGTGCCAGCAGCCCGGTTAACAGTAACTATGGCTACACCTTC.

The chain joins TRBV5-5 to TRBJ2-7; D is ambiguous. CDR1 and CDR2 from the germline V gene are SGHKS and YYEKEE (reference sequence). V gave up 2 bases and J gave up 3 bases, with 6 bases separating them. This CDR3 spans 12 amino acids. CDR3 in DNA: TGTGCCAGCAGCTTAGACCTCTACGAGCAGTACTTC. It specifies CASSLDLYEQYF.

The CDR3 DNA reads as TGTGCCAGCAGCCAAGGAGACATCGCGAACACTGAAGCTTTCTTT. Translating gives CASSQGDIANTEAFF. V and J are TRBV3-1 and TRBJ1-1; D gene uncertain. The CDR3 spans 15 residues. In germline, CDR1 is LGHDT, CDR2 YNNKEL (reference sequence). Trimming stripped 1 base from V and 1 base from J, with 10 bases between.

This clonotype was observed at least ten times. The chain joins TRBV19 to TRBJ2-5; unclear D gene. From germline, CDR1 is LNHDA and CDR2 SQIVND (reference sequence). Trimming pared 5 bases from V and 5 bases from J, leaving 27 bases between. The CDR3 has 18 amino acids. Here the CDR3 reads CASSLPSGPDPRSETQYF. CDR3 coding DNA: TGTGCCAGTAGTCTCCCTTCGGGTCCTGACCCTCGATCCGAGACCCAGTACTTC.

This clonotype was observed a handful of times. The V and J genes are TRBV12-3 or TRBV12-4 and TRBJ2-3; TRBD2 agrees at 8 bases. This CDR3 spans 16 amino acids. V shed 4 bases and J 3 bases; nucleotides not matched to a gene: 9. The CDR3 sequence is CASSSQRGGPTDTQYF. CDR3 nucleotide sequence: TGTGCCAGCAGTTCCCAACGGGGGGGCCCTACAGATACGCAGTATTTT.

The chain employs TRBV7-2 and TRBJ2-1; D may be TRBD1 (6 bases). The germline V gene has CDR1 SGHTA and CDR2 FQGNSA. CDR3 length equals 15 residues. Between the trimmed V and J ends, which lost 0 bases and 4 bases, there was a span of 10 bases. The CDR3 nucleotides are TGTGCCAGCAGCTTAGCGGGGACACTTTACAATGAGCAGTTCTTC. Encoded protein: CASSLAGTLYNEQFF.

This clonotype came up a few times. The chain is built from TRBV5-4 and TRBJ2-1; 9 positions match TRBD1. V lost 2 bases to trimming and J lost 2 bases; unmatched junction nucleotides: 5. The CDR3 sequence is 16 residues long. Germline V CDR1 and CDR2: SGHNT, YYREEE (reference sequence). The CDR3 sequence: CASSFTGGTPYNEQFF. The CDR3 DNA is TGTGCCAGCAGCTTCACAGGGGGCACCCCCTACAATGAGCAGTTCTTC.

This clonotype turned up a few times. The rearrangement joins TRBV3-1 to TRBJ2-7; D remains unclear. The CDR3 is made up of 12 amino acids. With 4 bases removed from V and 2 bases from J, the gap between germline ends came to 6 bases. Germline CDR1 and CDR2: LGHDT and YNNKEL (reference sequence). The CDR3: CASSRGPYEQYF. The CDR3 DNA reads as TGTGCCAGCAGCCGGGGTCCCTACGAGCAGTACTTC.

This clonotype showed up many times. The chain recombines TRBV2 with TRBJ2-6; the D gene is possibly TRBD1 (6 bases). The germline CDR1 and CDR2 sequences are SNHLY and FYNNEI. V gave up 3 bases and J gave up 4 bases, with 10 bases separating them. The CDR3 has 15 residues. Written as DNA, the CDR3 is TGTGCCAGCAGTGAGCATGGGGGCGGGGCCAACGTCCTGACTTTC. This translates into CASSEHGGGANVLTF.

Only a few counts were recorded for this clonotype. This chain connects TRBV7-9 to TRBJ2-1; D assignment may be TRBD1 or TRBD2 (5 bases each). CDR3 length equals 13 residues. CDR1 is SEHNR, CDR2 FQNEAQ, per germline (reference sequence). Trimming stripped 4 bases from V and 8 bases from J, with 12 bases between. The CDR3 loop is CASSSPGPHEQFF. As DNA, the CDR3 is TGTGCCAGCAGCTCACCGGGACCCCATGAGCAGTTCTTC.

The chain recombines TRBV6-6 with TRBJ1-5; the D is unclear. From germline, CDR1 is MNHNY and CDR2 SVGAGI (reference sequence). V lost 2 bases and J 4 bases, leaving 9 bases between the germline ends. CDR3 size: 14 residues. The CDR3, as DNA: TGTGCCAGCAGTTACCCCACCGCAAATCAGCCCCAGCATTTT. Amino acid sequence: CASSYPTANQPQHF.

This clonotype was seen only a few times. J is TRBJ2-1 and V is TRBV7-6, with TRBD2 identical over 14 bases. The length of the CDR3 is 15 residues. The V gene's germline CDR1 is SGHVS and CDR2 FNYEAQ. Trimming took 5 bases from V and 10 from J; bases not matched to a gene: 7. The CDR3 region is CASSHGTSGGWEQFF. CDR3 bases: TGTGCCAGCAGCCACGGGACTAGCGGGGGTTGGGAGCAGTTCTTC.

This clonotype was picked up a small number of times. The chain combines TRBV6-5 with TRBJ1-2; D uncertain. Per the germline V gene, CDR1 is MNHEY and CDR2 is SVGAGI. The CDR3 contains 12 residues. With 4 bases removed from V and 9 bases from J, the gap between germline ends came to 12 bases. CDR3 nucleotide sequence: TGTGCCAGCAGTTCCCCACTGGGAAGCTACACCTTC. Translating it yields CASSSPLGSYTF.

This clonotype was seen at least ten times. The J gene is TRBJ1-5, the V gene TRBV6-5; possibly TRBD1 for D (5 bases). This CDR3 region has 15 residues. V lost 0 bases and J 6 bases, leaving 12 bases between the germline ends. The germline gives CDR1 MNHEY, CDR2 SVGAGI. The DNA of the CDR3 is TGTGCCAGCAGTTACTCCTGGCAGGGAATTCAGCCCCAGCATTTT. It encodes CASSYSWQGIQPQHF.

CDR3 residues: CSPWEASGANVLTF. Written as DNA, the CDR3 is TGCAGCCCCTGGGAGGCCTCTGGGGCCAACGTCCTGACTTTC. J is TRBJ2-6 and V is TRBV20-1, with a weak D call TRBD2 (6 bases). The germline V gene has CDR1 DFQATT and CDR2 SNEGSKA (reference sequence). CDR3 size: 14 residues.

A few counts support this clonotype. The rearrangement links TRBV11-2 to TRBJ2-7, with D possibly matching TRBD1 (6 bases). The germline V gene encodes CDR1 SGHAT and CDR2 FQNNGV. The germline V and J ends were trimmed by 5 bases and 7 bases, with 15 bases remaining between them. This CDR3 is 13 amino acids long. The CDR3 loop reads CASSATGHSEQYF. As DNA, the CDR3 is TGTGCCAGCAGCGCGACAGGACACAGTGAGCAGTACTTC.

This chain joins TRBV29-1 and TRBJ1-4; 10 bases map to TRBD1. Germline CDR1 SQVTM, CDR2 ANQGSEA. The V gene end was trimmed by 6 bases and the J gene end by 4 bases; junction bases not matched to a gene: 5. This CDR3 contains 14 residues. The CDR3 nucleotides are TGCAGCGTGGGACAGGGGCGAAGTAATGAAAAACTGTTTTTT. This codes for CSVGQGRSNEKLFF. Full variable domain (remainder filled in from reference TRBV29-1 and TRBJ1-4): SAVISQKPSRDICQRGTSLTIQCQVDSQVTMMFWYRQQPGQSLTLIATANQGSEATYESGFVIDKFPISRPNLTFSTLTVSNMSPEDSSIYLCSVGQGRSNEKLFFGSGTQLSVL.

This clonotype was observed at least ten times. The rearrangement uses TRBV24-1 and TRBJ2-1, with TRBD2 matching over 10 bases. In germline, CDR1 is KGHDR, CDR2 SFDVKD. The trim removed 0 bases at V and 8 bases at J, leaving 6 bases unmatched. The CDR3 loop spans 16 amino acids. The DNA of the CDR3 is TGTGCCACCAGTGATTTGGGGCTAGCGGGGGTTTATGAGCAGTTCTTC. This gives the protein CATSDLGLAGVYEQFF.

There are many counts of this clonotype. The J gene is TRBJ2-6, the V gene TRBV7-6; perhaps TRBD2 as D (5 bases). Deletions cut 5 bases from V and 2 bases from J, with 7 bases between. This CDR3 is built from 14 residues. Germline assignment: CDR1 SGHVS and CDR2 FNYEAQ. CDR3 protein: CASSREPGANVLTF. CDR3 sequence (DNA): TGTGCCAGCAGCCGGGAACCTGGGGCCAACGTCCTGACTTTC.

There are many counts of this clonotype. The J gene is TRBJ2-1, the V gene TRBV20-1, with D maybe TRBD2 (5 bases). There are 16 residues in the CDR3. V shed 1 base and J shed 4 bases, with 17 bases lying between them. Germline V gene lookup returns CDR1 DFQATT and CDR2 SNEGSKA (reference sequence). The CDR3 coding sequence is TGCAGTGCTAGAGCCACCCCCCTTTGGACTTACAATGAGCAGTTCTTC. This sequence encodes CSARATPLWTYNEQFF.